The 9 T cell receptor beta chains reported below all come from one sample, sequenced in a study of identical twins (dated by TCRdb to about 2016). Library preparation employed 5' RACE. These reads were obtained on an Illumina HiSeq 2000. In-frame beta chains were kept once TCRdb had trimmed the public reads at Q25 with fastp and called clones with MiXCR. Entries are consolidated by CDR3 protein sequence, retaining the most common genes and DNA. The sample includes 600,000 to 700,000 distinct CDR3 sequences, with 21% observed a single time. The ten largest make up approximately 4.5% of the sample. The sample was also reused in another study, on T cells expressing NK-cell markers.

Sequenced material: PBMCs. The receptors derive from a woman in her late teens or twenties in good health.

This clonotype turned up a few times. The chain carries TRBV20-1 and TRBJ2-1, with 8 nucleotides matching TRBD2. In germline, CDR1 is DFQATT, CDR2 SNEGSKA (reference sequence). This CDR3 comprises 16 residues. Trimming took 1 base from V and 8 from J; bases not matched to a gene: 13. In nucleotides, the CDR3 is TGCAGTGCTAGAGGGCAGAGACTAGCGAATTGGCATGAGCAGTTCTTC. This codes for CSARGQRLANWHEQFF.

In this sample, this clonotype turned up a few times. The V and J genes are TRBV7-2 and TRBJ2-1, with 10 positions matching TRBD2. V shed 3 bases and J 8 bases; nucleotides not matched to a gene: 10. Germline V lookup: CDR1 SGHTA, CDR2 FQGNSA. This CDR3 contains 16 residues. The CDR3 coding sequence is TGTGCCAGCAGCTTCACCGGGACTAGCGTTTTTGATGAGCAGTTCTTC. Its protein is CASSFTGTSVFDEQFF.

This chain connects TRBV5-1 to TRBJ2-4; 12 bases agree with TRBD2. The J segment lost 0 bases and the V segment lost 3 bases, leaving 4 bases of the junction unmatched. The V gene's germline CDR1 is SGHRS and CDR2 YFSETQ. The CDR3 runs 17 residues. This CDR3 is CASSSGTSGLAKNIQYF. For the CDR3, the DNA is TGCGCCAGCAGCTCTGGGACTAGCGGGCTAGCCAAAAACATTCAGTACTTC.

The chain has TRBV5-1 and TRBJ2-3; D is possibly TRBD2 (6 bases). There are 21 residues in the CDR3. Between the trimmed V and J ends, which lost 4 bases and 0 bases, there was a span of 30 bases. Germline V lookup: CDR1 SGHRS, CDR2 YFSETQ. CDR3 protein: CASSGPLAGAGTGGSTDTQYF. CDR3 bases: TGCGCCAGCAGCGGGCCTCTAGCTGGTGCGGGGACGGGCGGGAGCACAGATACGCAGTATTTT.

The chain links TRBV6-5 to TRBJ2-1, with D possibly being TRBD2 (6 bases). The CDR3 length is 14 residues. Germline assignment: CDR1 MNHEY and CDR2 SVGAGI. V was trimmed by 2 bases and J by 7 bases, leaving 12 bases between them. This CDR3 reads CASSYQRANNEQFF. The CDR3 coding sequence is TGTGCCAGCAGTTACCAGCGGGCCAATAATGAGCAGTTCTTC.

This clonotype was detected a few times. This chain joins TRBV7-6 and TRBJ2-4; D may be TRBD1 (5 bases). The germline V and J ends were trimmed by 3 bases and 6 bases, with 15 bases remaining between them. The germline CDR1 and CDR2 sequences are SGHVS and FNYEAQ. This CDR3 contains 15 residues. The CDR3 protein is CASSFGVGQGNIQYF. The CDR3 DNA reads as TGTGCCAGCAGCTTTGGAGTCGGACAAGGAAACATTCAGTACTTC.

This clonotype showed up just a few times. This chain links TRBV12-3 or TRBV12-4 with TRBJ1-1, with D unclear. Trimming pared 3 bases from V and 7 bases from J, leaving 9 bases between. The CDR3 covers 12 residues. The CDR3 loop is CASSLGRSEAFF. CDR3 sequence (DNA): TGTGCCAGCAGTTTGGGGAGGAGTGAAGCTTTCTTT.

In DNA form, the CDR3 reads TGTGCCAGCAGCTTAGAACTAGCGGGAGGCTATTATGAGCAGTTCTTC. Residues: CASSLELAGGYYEQFF. V and J are TRBV11-2 and TRBJ2-1; 12 bases line up with TRBD2. J lost 8 bases, V lost 0 bases, and 5 bases had no gene match. CDR3 length: 16 residues. Germline V gives CDR1 SGHAT, CDR2 FQNNGV.

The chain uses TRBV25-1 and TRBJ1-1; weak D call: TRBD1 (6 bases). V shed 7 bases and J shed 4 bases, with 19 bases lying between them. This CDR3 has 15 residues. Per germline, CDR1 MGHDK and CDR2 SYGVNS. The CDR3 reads CASTLGGGMGTEAFF. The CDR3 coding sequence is TGTGCCAGCACCCTAGGGGGGGGCATGGGCACTGAAGCTTTCTTT. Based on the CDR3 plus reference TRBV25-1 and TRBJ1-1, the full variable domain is EADIYQTPRYLVIGTGKKITLECSQTMGHDKMYWYQQDPGMELHLIHYSYGVNSTEKGDLSSESTVSRIRTEHFPLTLESARPSHTSQYLCASTLGGGMGTEAFFGQGTRLTVV.